Reported below is one T cell receptor beta chain. Its antigen is undetermined. These data come from a study of long-term antiretroviral therapy in people with HIV. immunoSEQ v3.0 was run at survey level. Generated by immunoSEQ multiplex PCR, the TCRdb table keeps only in-frame clones and is missing some. The sample comprises approximately 26,000 clones, roughly 90% of which are singletons, and roughly 3.9% rests with the top ten. CDR3 size: 15 residues. CDR1 and CDR2 (germline): MNHNS, SASEGT. Trimming removed 0 bases from V and 10 bases from J; junction bases left unmatched: 9. Every specimen held between about 0.9-11 million cryopreserved PBMC. These were thawed and washed before DNA extraction. Study results and limitations: Blood specimens, gathered between 2004 and 2017, were possibly obtained under older ART regimens.

The sample in question was unsorted PBMCs, obtained 1.8 years after starting antiretroviral therapy. The clonotype was recovered from a woman aged 18-29 years with HIV. V and J are TRBV6-1 and TRBJ2-1, with TRBD1 matching over 7 bases. The CDR3 is CASSEAPGQFQEQFF. The DNA for the CDR3 is TGTGCCAGCAGTGAAGCACCGGGACAGTTTCAGGAGCAGTTCTTC.